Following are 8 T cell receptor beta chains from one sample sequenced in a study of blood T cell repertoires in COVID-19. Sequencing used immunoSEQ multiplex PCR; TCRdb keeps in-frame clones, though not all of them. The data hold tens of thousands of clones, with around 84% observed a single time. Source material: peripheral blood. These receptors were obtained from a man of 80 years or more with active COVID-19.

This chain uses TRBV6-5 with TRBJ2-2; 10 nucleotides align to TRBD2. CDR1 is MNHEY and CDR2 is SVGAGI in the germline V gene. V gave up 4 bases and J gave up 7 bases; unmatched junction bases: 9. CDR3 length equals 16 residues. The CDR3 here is CASSSSGSSAGGELFF. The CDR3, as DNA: TGTGCCAGCAGTTCTAGCGGGAGTTCGGCGGGCGGGGAGCTGTTTTTT.

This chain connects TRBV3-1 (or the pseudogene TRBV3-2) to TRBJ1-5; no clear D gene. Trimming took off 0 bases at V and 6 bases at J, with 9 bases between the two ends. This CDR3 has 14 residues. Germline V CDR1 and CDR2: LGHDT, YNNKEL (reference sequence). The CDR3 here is CASSQDAGSQPQHF. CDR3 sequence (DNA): TGTGCCAGCAGCCAAGATGCAGGTAGTCAGCCCCAGCATTTT.

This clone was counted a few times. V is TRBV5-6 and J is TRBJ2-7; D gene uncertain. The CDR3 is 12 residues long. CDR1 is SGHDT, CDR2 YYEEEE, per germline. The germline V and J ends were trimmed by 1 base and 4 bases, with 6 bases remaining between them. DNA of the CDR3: TGTGCCAGCAGCTTGTTAAAATACGAGCAGTACTTC. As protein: CASSLLKYEQYF.

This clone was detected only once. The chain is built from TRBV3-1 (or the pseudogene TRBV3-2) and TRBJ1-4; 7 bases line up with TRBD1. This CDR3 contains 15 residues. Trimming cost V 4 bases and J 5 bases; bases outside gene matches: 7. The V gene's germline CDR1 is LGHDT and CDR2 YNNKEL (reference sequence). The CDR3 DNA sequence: TGTGCCAGCAGCCTAACCGGGACAGAGAATGAAAAACTGTTTTTT. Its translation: CASSLTGTENEKLFF.

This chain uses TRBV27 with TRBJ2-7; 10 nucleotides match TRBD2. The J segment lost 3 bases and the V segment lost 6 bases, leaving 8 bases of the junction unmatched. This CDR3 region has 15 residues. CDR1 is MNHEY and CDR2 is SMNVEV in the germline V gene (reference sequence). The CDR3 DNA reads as TGTGCCAGCAGACCGGGACTAGCGAACAACTACGAGCAGTACTTC. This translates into CASRPGLANNYEQYF.

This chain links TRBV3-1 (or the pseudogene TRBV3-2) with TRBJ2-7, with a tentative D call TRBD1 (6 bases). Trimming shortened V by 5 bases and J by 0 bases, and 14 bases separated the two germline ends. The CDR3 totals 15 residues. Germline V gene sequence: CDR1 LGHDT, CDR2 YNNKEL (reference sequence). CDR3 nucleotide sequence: TGTGCCAGCAGCAATCGGGACACTACCTCCTACGAGCAGTACTTC. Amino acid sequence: CASSNRDTTSYEQYF.

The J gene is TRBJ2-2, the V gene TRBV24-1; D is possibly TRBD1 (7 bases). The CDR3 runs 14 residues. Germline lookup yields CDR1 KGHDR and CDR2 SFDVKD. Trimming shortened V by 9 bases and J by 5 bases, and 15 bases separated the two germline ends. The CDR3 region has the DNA TGTGCCACCGAGGGGGCAGGGAGGACCGGGGAGCTGTTTTTT. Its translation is CATEGAGRTGELFF.

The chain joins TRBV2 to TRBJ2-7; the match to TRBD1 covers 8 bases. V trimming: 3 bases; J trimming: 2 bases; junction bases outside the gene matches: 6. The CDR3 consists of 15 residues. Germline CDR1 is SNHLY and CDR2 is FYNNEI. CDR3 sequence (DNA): TGTGCCAGCAGTGACAGGACAGGGCTAACCTACGAGCAGTACTTC. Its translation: CASSDRTGLTYEQYF.